These 5 T cell receptor beta chains came from one sample sequenced in a study of T cell responses to AZD1222 COVID-19 vaccine. Data came from immunoSEQ multiplex PCR; TCRdb stores just in-frame clones and leaves some out. This table holds under 150,000 clones, 90% to 95% found once. Sequenced material: peripheral blood, taken on day 0 of AZD1222 vaccination. These receptors came from an adult in good health.

The rearrangement joins TRBV28 to TRBJ2-7, with D possibly matching TRBD1 (6 bases). Per the germline V gene, CDR1 is MDHEN and CDR2 is SYDVKM. The CDR3 is 14 amino acids. Trimming took off 4 bases at V and 7 bases at J, with 17 bases between the two ends. The CDR3 sequence: CASSWGQPRLEQYF. CDR3 nucleotide sequence: TGTGCCAGCAGTTGGGGACAACCCCGTTTAGAGCAGTACTTC.

The chain carries TRBV3-1 (or the pseudogene TRBV3-2) and TRBJ1-4, with D tentatively TRBD1 (6 bases). Germline lookup yields CDR1 LGHDT and CDR2 YNNKEL (reference sequence). The CDR3 is 13 amino acids. The V end was cut by 7 bases, the J end by 11 bases, with 17 bases between. The CDR3 DNA sequence: TGTGCCAGCACACAGGTACAGGGTTCGAAACTGTTTTTT. Residues: CASTQVQGSKLFF.

The chain is built from TRBV28 and TRBJ2-2; tentatively, D is TRBD1 (6 bases). CDR1 and CDR2 from the germline V gene are MDHEN and SYDVKM. V was pared by 4 bases and J by 3 bases, with 9 bases between. CDR3 size: 14 residues. CDR3 protein: CASSYRVYTGELFF. CDR3 in DNA: TGTGCCAGCAGTTACAGGGTATACACCGGGGAGCTGTTTTTT.

Remarks on this clone: Germline and junction disagree at one end, which may indicate a read error. The rearrangement joins TRBV5-4 to TRBJ2-5; unclear D gene. CDR1 and CDR2 (germline): SGHNT, YYREEE (reference sequence). There are 13 residues in the CDR3. In nucleotides, the CDR3 is TGTGCCGGCAGCTTGCTCCCGGCGGAGACCCAGTACTTC. Translating gives CAGSLLPAETQYF.

J is TRBJ1-2 and V is TRBV28; 7 bases are shared with TRBD1. J gave up 1 base and V 5 bases, and 10 bases lay outside the gene matches. Germline V gene sequence: CDR1 MDHEN, CDR2 SYDVKM. This CDR3 is built from 16 residues. The CDR3 nucleotides are TGTGCCAGCAGTGGCCTCCGGGACAGCTTTAACTATGGCTACACCTTC. It codes for CASSGLRDSFNYGYTF.